This T cell receptor (beta chain) was documented in a study of T cell responses to AZD1222 COVID-19 vaccine. Overall study context: Combined were second doses at about 4 or about 12 weeks. Study results and caveats: Donors skewed white British and female; clonal diversity was possibly underestimated. Spike was spanned by vaccine-associated CD4 TCRs, with dominance at 160-218 and 743-854. Baseline seropositives among AZD1222 recipients totaled only six or seven.

In the case of this clone: Its antigen remains unidentified.

TCRdb's copy holds only in-frame clones and misses some; the assay was immunoSEQ multiplex PCR. The profile shows some 130,000 clones, around nine tenths of them singletons. The CDR3 has 14 amino acids. Trimming at V came to 2 bases and at J to 7 bases, leaving 6 bases not matched to a gene. Germline V gives CDR1 KGHSH, CDR2 LQKENI. The clonotype originates from an adult in good health. The sample consisted of peripheral blood, taken on day 0 of AZD1222 vaccination. This chain joins TRBV18 and TRBJ1-2; TRBD1 agrees at 8 bases. CDR3 amino acids: CASSPSKQGGGYTF. The CDR3 DNA is TGTGCCAGCTCACCATCCAAACAGGGGGGTGGCTACACCTTC.